Shown below are 18 T cell receptor beta chains from a single sample sequenced in a study of blood T cell repertoires in COVID-19. The protocol was immunoSEQ multiplex PCR, while the TCRdb copy is restricted to in-frame clones and leaves out a portion. The sample records roughly 290,000 clones, about four fifths being singletons. Material: peripheral blood. The receptors shown here come from a person aged 65 to 85 with COVID-19, enrolled during active disease.

For the CDR3, the DNA is TGTGCCTGGAGTCCTTCCCCCCAAGAGACCCAGTACTTC. Amino acids: CAWSPSPQETQYF. The rearrangement links TRBV30 to TRBJ2-5, with D unresolved. V was cut by 2 bases and J by 1 base, with 8 bases left in between. Germline assignment: CDR1 GTSNPN and CDR2 SVGIG (reference sequence). The length of the CDR3 is 13 residues.

The rearrangement joins TRBV19 to TRBJ2-7; 8 nucleotides match TRBD1. V dropped 5 bases and J dropped 4; count of bases not matched to a gene: 7. Germline assignment: CDR1 LNHDA and CDR2 SQIVND (reference sequence). The CDR3 consists of 14 residues. CDR3 nucleotide sequence: TGTGCCAGTAGTCCCAGGACAGGGAAGTACGAGCAGTACTTC. This translates into CASSPRTGKYEQYF.

V and J are TRBV28 and TRBJ2-1, with D possibly matching TRBD2 (5 bases). The V gene lost 6 bases and the J gene lost 8 bases, with 14 bases spanning the gap. Germline CDR1 and CDR2: MDHEN and SYDVKM. The CDR3 length is 13 residues. The CDR3: CASSSTSTDEQFF. As DNA, the CDR3 is TGTGCCAGCAGCAGCACTAGTACGGATGAGCAGTTCTTC.

The chain combines TRBV19 with TRBJ1-2; D gene unclear. CDR1 is LNHDA, CDR2 SQIVND, per germline (reference sequence). V lost 0 bases to trimming and J lost 4 bases, with 3 bases between them. The CDR3 has 12 amino acids. This CDR3 is CASSIDLYGYTF. The CDR3 DNA sequence: TGTGCCAGTAGTATAGACCTCTATGGCTACACCTTC. Full variable domain (remainder filled in from reference TRBV19 and TRBJ1-2): DGGITQSPKYLFRKEGQNVTLSCEQNLNHDAMYWYRQDPGQGLRLIYYSQIVNDFQKGDIAEGYSVSREKKESFPLTVTSAQKNPTAFYLCASSIDLYGYTFGSGTRLTVV.

This clone turned up a few times. This chain joins TRBV7-2 and TRBJ2-7, with 8 nucleotides matching TRBD1. This CDR3 region has 15 residues. Looked up from germline, CDR1 is SGHTA and CDR2 is FQGNSA. V shed 5 bases and J 5 bases; nucleotides not matched to a gene: 11. The DNA for the CDR3 is TGTGCCAGCAGCATAGACAGGGGAAGGGGCGACGAGCAGTACTTC. It specifies CASSIDRGRGDEQYF.

This clone has only one observation. The genes are TRBV13 and TRBJ2-7; tentatively, D is TRBD1 (6 bases). The germline V gene encodes CDR1 PRHDT and CDR2 FYEKMQ (reference sequence). This CDR3 is built from 13 residues. V lost 2 bases and J lost 6, with 11 bases in between. CDR3 in DNA: TGTGCCAGCAGCTTAAGGGGGTTCGGCGAGCAGTACTTC. It is translated as CASSLRGFGEQYF. The full variable domain, its missing parts supplied by reference TRBV13 and TRBJ2-7, is AAGVIQSPRHLIKEKRETATLKCYPIPRHDTVYWYQQGPGQDPQFLISFYEKMQSDKGSIPDRFSAQQFSDYHSELNMSSLELGDSALYFCASSLRGFGEQYFGPGTRLTVT.

As DNA, the CDR3 is TGTGCCAGCAGTTTATACTACAATCAGCCCCAGCATTTT. Protein: CASSLYYNQPQHF. The V call is TRBV28, the J call TRBJ1-5; D gene unclear. V lost 1 base to trimming and J lost 3 bases, with 4 bases between them. This CDR3 is built from 13 residues. Germline assignment: CDR1 MDHEN and CDR2 SYDVKM. Using reference TRBV28 and TRBJ1-5 for the parts outside the CDR3, the full variable domain is DVKVTQSSRYLVKRTGEKVFLECVQDMDHENMFWYRQDPGLGLRLIYFSYDVKMKEKGDIPEGYSVSREKKERFSLILESASTNQTSMYLCASSLYYNQPQHFGDGTRLSIL.

The sample holds one count of this clone. Its ends do not fully match the called genes, so a read error is possible. The V and J genes are TRBV29-1 and TRBJ2-1; 12 bases agree with TRBD2. This CDR3 is 11 amino acids long. Looked up from germline, CDR1 is SQVTM and CDR2 is ANQGSEA. CDR3 sequence reads: CSVGLAGDRIF. In DNA, the CDR3 is TGCAGCGTTGGACTAGCGGGGGACAGGATCTTC.

The chain uses TRBV6-2 or TRBV6-3 and TRBJ1-2; D remains unclear. The CDR3 consists of 14 residues. Germline CDR1 is MNHEY and CDR2 is SVGEGT. Trimming removed 0 bases from V and 0 bases from J, with 5 bases in between. This chain's CDR3 is CASSYSGANYGYTF. DNA of the CDR3: TGTGCCAGCAGTTACTCGGGAGCTAACTATGGCTACACCTTC.

V and J are TRBV2 and TRBJ2-5, with D maybe TRBD2 (5 bases). The CDR3 runs to 13 residues. The germline gives CDR1 SNHLY, CDR2 FYNNEI. Trimming took off 6 bases at V and 3 bases at J, with 11 bases between the two ends. CDR3 sequence: CASRRSGEETQYF. In nucleotides, the CDR3 is TGTGCCAGCAGACGAAGCGGTGAAGAGACCCAGTACTTC.

This rearrangement joins TRBV9 to TRBJ2-5; the match to TRBD2 covers 7 bases. The CDR3 spans 18 residues. V lost 0 bases, J lost 4 bases, and 15 bases stayed unmatched. Germline assignment: CDR1 SGDLS and CDR2 YYNGEE. The CDR3 loop is CASSVGASGSLGAETQYF. CDR3 nucleotides: TGTGCCAGCAGCGTAGGGGCTAGCGGCTCCCTTGGCGCAGAGACCCAGTACTTC.

The chain is built from TRBV11-2 and TRBJ2-5, with TRBD2 matching 13 bases. Germline V gene lookup returns CDR1 SGHAT and CDR2 FQNNGV. V dropped 5 bases and J dropped 1; count of bases not matched to a gene: 13. The CDR3 totals 19 residues. CDR3 coding DNA: TGTGCCAGCAGCCGACGTAACCCCACTAGCGGGGGGGCCCAAGAGACCCAGTACTTC. Amino acids: CASSRRNPTSGGAQETQYF.

The CDR3 reads CAISPTGADGNQPQHF. The CDR3, as DNA: TGTGCCATCAGCCCGACAGGGGCAGACGGCAATCAGCCCCAGCATTTT. The chain combines TRBV10-3 with TRBJ1-5; 8 nucleotides match TRBD1. Germline values: CDR1 ENHRY, CDR2 SYGVKD. V shed 6 bases and J 2 bases; nucleotides not matched to a gene: 9. CDR3 length: 16 residues.

V usage is TRBV7-3 and J usage is TRBJ2-7; D is perhaps TRBD2 (6 bases). The CDR3 sequence is 14 residues long. Germline loops: CDR1 SGHTA, CDR2 FQGTGA. Trimming took off 4 bases at V and 6 bases at J, with 16 bases between the two ends. The CDR3 DNA sequence: TGTGCCAGCAGCTCGGGACTGGAGGGGTCCGAGCAGTACTTC. Translation gives CASSSGLEGSEQYF.

CDR3 residues: CASSVTSGSVTGELFF. CDR3 DNA: TGTGCCAGCAGCGTGACTAGCGGGAGTGTCACCGGGGAGCTGTTTTTT. This rearrangement joins TRBV9 to TRBJ2-2, with 12 bases lining up with TRBD2. Germline V gene lookup returns CDR1 SGDLS and CDR2 YYNGEE. After removal of 2 bases from V and 4 bases from J, the junction contained 3 bases not matched to a gene. The CDR3 has 16 amino acids.

The V gene is TRBV7-2, the J gene TRBJ1-6; D gene ambiguous. Germline assignment: CDR1 SGHTA and CDR2 FQGNSA. CDR3 size: 15 residues. V shed 4 bases and J shed 14 bases, with 21 bases lying between them. The CDR3 spells CASSSLINPASTLHF. The CDR3 region has the DNA TGTGCCAGCAGCTCACTTATTAACCCCGCGTCAACCCTCCACTTT.

J is TRBJ2-5 and V is TRBV28; perhaps TRBD2 as D (6 bases). This CDR3 comprises 15 residues. V was trimmed by 3 bases and J by 1 base, leaving 12 bases between them. Germline-derived CDR1 and CDR2 are MDHEN and SYDVKM. The CDR3 DNA sequence: TGTGCCAGCAGTTTCAGGAGGGCCACCCAAGAGACCCAGTACTTC. It encodes CASSFRRATQETQYF. The full variable domain, with the rest looked up from reference TRBV28 and TRBJ2-5, is DVKVTQSSRYLVKRTGEKVFLECVQDMDHENMFWYRQDPGLGLRLIYFSYDVKMKEKGDIPEGYSVSREKKERFSLILESASTNQTSMYLCASSFRRATQETQYFGPGTRLLVL.

The chain is built from TRBV7-2 and TRBJ1-6, with 8 positions matching TRBD1. The length of the CDR3 is 15 residues. V lost 5 bases, J lost 2 bases, and 2 bases stayed unmatched. From germline, CDR1 is SGHTA and CDR2 FQGNSA. Here the CDR3 reads CASSLTGAYNSPLHF. In DNA form, the CDR3 reads TGTGCCAGCAGCCTGACAGGGGCCTATAATTCACCCCTCCACTTT.